A single TCR beta chain is shown here with its context. The CDR3 has 17 amino acids. Germline-derived CDR1 and CDR2 are SEHNR and FQNEAQ (reference sequence). V shed 1 base and J 5 bases; nucleotides not matched to a gene: 10. This sample was taken from a study of blood T cell repertoires in COVID-19. Whole-study context: Sources were T cells, B-cell-depleted T cells, or PBMCs; the material itself was cDNA or gDNA.

Some clones are missing from TCRdb's copy, which holds only in-frame ones; the method was immunoSEQ multiplex PCR. The top ten hold roughly 8% of the sample, which has approximately 170,000 clones, about 85% seen once. Sequencing was done on a sample of PBMCs or T cells enriched from blood (not recorded which). The receptor was derived from a woman between 50 and 59 years old who had recovered from COVID-19. V and J are TRBV7-9 and TRBJ2-3, with TRBD2 identical over 9 bases. The CDR3 loop reads CASSLDYGGRAQDTQYF. The CDR3 nucleotides are TGTGCCAGCAGCTTAGATTACGGCGGGAGGGCCCAAGATACGCAGTATTTT. The full variable domain, in which reference TRBV7-9 and TRBJ2-3 provide the parts outside the CDR3, is DTGVSQNPRHKITKRGQNVTFRCDPISEHNRLYWYRQTLGQGPEFLTYFQNEAQLEKSRLLSDRFSAERPKGSFSTLEIQRTEQGDSAMYLCASSLDYGGRAQDTQYFGPGTRLTVL.